This T cell receptor beta chain was sequenced for a study of T cells in localized non-small cell lung cancer (dated by TCRdb to 2020 to 2022). A note on the overall study: The study analyzed T cell repertoires of 200 to 250 early-stage NSCLC patients, comparing tumors and uninvolved tumor-adjacent lungs. The mean age of the NSCLC patients was less than 70 years, with 120 to 150 men and 100 to 110 women. The cohort was made up of 236 treatment-naive NSCLC patients whose localized lung tumors had been resected.

General findings and caveats noted by the study authors: Higher T cell density in blood was associated with longer overall survival, whereas higher clonality in adjacent lung was associated with shorter survival. A median of approximately 62 of the top 100 tumor clones turned up in the paired uninvolved adjacent lung, and roughly 28 of those clones also ranked among the top 100 of that same adjacent lung. Because of the exploratory design, TCR variables were selected using unadjusted p-values without false-discovery rate correction. Because multi-region tumor sequencing was not done, intratumor heterogeneity could not be ruled out. Uninvolved tumor-adjacent lung showed the highest T cell clonality, higher than tumor, which suggests more focused antigenic responses in the uninvolved tumor-adjacent lung.

The immunoSEQ Assay was used to sequence TCR beta CDR3 regions from DNA. The paper's data handling went like this. To compute T cell density, TCR beta template counts were normalized to usable DNA, which was estimated by amplifying housekeeping genes. Richness was estimated using the preseqR package, with extrapolation to 400,000 templates for PBMC samples and to 120,000 templates for tissue samples. Clonality was defined as one minus Pielou's evenness. Differential abundance testing on productive amino-acid clonotypes, with a minimum total count of 5 and an alpha of 0.1, was used to identify tissue-enriched TCRs. Repertoire overlap between compartments was quantified with the Jaccard Index and Morisita Overlap Index. GLIPH clustered TCR beta CDR3s with public tetramer-defined viral CDR3s; viral motifs required at least three viral sequences plus V-gene enrichment. Entries here come from immuneACCESS through TCRdb and include only in-frame sequences with V and J called. Some clones fail to appear in such tables; in the studies checked, an unresolved V gene covers under half of the shortfall, and the cause of the remainder is unknown. V and J calls and clone size follow that table, whereas D and trimming were derived from the DNA. The sample includes tens of thousands of clones, with roughly 81% observed a single time. Approximately 3% of the sample belongs to the ten largest clones.

At diagnosis, peripheral blood, uninvolved tumor-adjacent lung and tumor were collected and were preserved as a mix of fresh-frozen and FFPE material. For TCR repertoire profiling, blood samples were analyzed as peripheral blood mononuclear cells. This clone was seen a handful of times. Its antigen has not been determined. The input lacks base qualities; no much larger clone sits a single base away. This TCR came from a man between 40 and 75 years old with stage I lung adenocarcinoma. The source material was peripheral blood, sampled before any cancer treatment.

The CDR3 region reads CASRAREGQGSTEAFF. The DNA sequence reads TGTGCCAGCAGGGCCAGGGAGGGCCAGGGGAGCACTGAAGCTTTCTTT. The chain joins TRBV11-1 to TRBJ1-1; TRBD1 could be the D gene, as 6 bases match. CDR1 and CDR2 (SGHAT, FQDESV) derive from the germline V gene (reference sequence). V loses 6 bases of germline sequence and J loses 4 bases, and the interval between the two ends is 21 bases. Its CDR3 holds 16 amino acids, cysteine through phenylalanine. The kept DNA is CDR3 alone, 48 bases in frame from the first base.